Following are 2 T cell receptor beta chains from one sample sequenced in a study of Ad26.COV2.S vaccination and SARS-CoV-2 variants. The table came from immunoSEQ multiplex PCR; TCRdb's copy has only in-frame clones and leaves some out. The sample has about 400,000 clones; 75% to 90% are singletons. Described treatment: some 20 received Ad26.COV2.S at low or high dose, single or two shots; 5 received placebo; per-sample allocation not given. Sample collection was performed on day 63 after the first vaccine or placebo injection. This specimen consisted of peripheral blood, obtained in a trial of Ad26.COV2.S vaccine versus placebo. The receptors were gathered from a person between 18 and 59 years old who received the Ad26.COV2.S COVID-19 vaccine or a placebo.

The genes are TRBV3-1 (or the pseudogene TRBV3-2) and TRBJ2-7; 10 nucleotides line up with TRBD2. The CDR3 extends over 16 amino acids. CDR1 is LGHDT, CDR2 YNNKEL, per germline (reference sequence). V lost 4 bases to trimming and J lost 6 bases; unmatched junction nucleotides: 12. In DNA form, the CDR3 reads TGTGCCAGCAGCCCAGGATCACCGGGACTAGCGAGCGAGCAGTACTTC. It codes for CASSPGSPGLASEQYF.

The count of this clone is one. The chain is built from TRBV11-3 and TRBJ1-4; D perhaps matches TRBD1 (5 bases). The CDR3 is made up of 15 amino acids. CDR1 and CDR2 (germline): SGHNT, YENEEA. The V and J ends lost 5 bases and 8 bases respectively, with 18 bases between them. Written as DNA, the CDR3 is TGTGCCAGCAGCCGTGTACAGGCTTATGGCGAAAAACTGTTTTTT. This encodes CASSRVQAYGEKLFF.